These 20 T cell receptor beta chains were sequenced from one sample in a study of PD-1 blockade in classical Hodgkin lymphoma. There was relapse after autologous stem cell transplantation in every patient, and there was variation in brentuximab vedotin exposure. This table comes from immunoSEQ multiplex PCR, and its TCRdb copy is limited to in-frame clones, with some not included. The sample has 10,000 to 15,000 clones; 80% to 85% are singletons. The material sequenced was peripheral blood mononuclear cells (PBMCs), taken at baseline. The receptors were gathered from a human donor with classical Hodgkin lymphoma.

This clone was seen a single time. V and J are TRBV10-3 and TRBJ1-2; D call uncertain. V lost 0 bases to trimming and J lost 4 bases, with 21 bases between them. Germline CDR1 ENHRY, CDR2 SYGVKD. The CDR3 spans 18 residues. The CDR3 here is CAISESGDGLSGLYGYTF. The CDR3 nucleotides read TGTGCCATCAGTGAGTCCGGAGACGGTTTGAGTGGTCTCTATGGCTACACCTTC.

In DNA, the CDR3 is TGTGCCAGCAGTACCCTAGGCGGGAGCTACGAGCAGTACTTC. Residues: CASSTLGGSYEQYF. V usage is TRBV6-5 and J usage is TRBJ2-7; 7 nucleotides align to TRBD2. CDR3 length: 14 amino acids. Looked up from germline, CDR1 is MNHEY and CDR2 is SVGAGI. V lost 5 bases and J lost 3; bases outside the gene matches: 7.

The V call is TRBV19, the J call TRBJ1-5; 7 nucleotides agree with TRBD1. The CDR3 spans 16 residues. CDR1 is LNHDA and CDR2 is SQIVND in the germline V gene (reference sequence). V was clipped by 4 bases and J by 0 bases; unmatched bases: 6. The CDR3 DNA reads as TGTGCCAGTAGTACGGGACAGAGCTATAGCAATCAGCCCCAGCATTTT. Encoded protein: CASSTGQSYSNQPQHF.

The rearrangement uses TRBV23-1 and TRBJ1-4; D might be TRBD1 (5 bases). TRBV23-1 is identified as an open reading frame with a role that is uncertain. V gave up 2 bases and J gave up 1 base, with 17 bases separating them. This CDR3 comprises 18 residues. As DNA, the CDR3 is TGCGCCAGCAGTCAACGGTATCTCAGGGAGGAAACTAATGAAAAACTGTTTTTT. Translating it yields CASSQRYLREETNEKLFF.

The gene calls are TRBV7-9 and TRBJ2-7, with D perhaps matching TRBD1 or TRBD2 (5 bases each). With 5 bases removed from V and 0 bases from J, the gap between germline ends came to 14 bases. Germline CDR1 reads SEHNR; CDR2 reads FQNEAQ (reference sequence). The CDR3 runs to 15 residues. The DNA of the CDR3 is TGTGCCAGCAGCCCGCCGGGGCTTGGCTCCTACGAGCAGTACTTC. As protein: CASSPPGLGSYEQYF.

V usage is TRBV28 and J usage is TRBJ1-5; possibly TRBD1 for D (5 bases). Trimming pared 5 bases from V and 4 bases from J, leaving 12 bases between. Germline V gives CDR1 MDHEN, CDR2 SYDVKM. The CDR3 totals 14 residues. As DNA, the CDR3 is TGTGCCAGCAGTGGGGGGGTCGGAAATCAGCCCCAGCATTTT. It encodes CASSGGVGNQPQHF.

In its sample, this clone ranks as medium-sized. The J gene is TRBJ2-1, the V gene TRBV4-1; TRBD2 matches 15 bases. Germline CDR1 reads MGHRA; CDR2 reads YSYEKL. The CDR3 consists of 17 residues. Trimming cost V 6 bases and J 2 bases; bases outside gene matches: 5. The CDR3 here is CASRLRTSGRAYNEQFF. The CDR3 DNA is TGCGCCAGCAGACTCCGGACTAGCGGGAGGGCCTACAATGAGCAGTTCTTC.

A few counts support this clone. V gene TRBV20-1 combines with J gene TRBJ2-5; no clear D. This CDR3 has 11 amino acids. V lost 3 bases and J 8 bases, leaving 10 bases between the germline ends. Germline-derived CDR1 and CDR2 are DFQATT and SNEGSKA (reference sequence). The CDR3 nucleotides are TGCAGTGCTAGTATTGGGTTCACCCAGTACTTC. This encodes CSASIGFTQYF.

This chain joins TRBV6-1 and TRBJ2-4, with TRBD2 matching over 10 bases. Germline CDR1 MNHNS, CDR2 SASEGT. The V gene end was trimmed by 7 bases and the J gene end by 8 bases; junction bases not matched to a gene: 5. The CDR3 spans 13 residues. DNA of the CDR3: TGTGCCAGCATACCTAGCGGGAGTTACATTCAGTACTTC. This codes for CASIPSGSYIQYF.

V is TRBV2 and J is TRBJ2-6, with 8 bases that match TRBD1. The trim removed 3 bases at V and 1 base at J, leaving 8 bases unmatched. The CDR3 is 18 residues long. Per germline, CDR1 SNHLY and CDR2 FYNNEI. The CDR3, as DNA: TGTGCCAGCAGTGATGGTCCGGGACAGGATTCTGGGGCCAACGTCCTGACTTTC. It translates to CASSDGPGQDSGANVLTF.

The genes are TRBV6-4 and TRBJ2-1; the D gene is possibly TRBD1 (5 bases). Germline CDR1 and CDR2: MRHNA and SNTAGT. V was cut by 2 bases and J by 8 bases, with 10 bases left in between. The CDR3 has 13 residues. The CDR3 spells CASSDEEGDEQFF. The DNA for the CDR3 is TGTGCCAGCAGTGACGAGGAAGGGGATGAGCAGTTCTTC.

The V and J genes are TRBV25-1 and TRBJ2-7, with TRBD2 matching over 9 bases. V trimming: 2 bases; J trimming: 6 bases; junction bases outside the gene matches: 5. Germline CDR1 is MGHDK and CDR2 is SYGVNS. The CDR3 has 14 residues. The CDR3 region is CASSEIRSGSEQYF. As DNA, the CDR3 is TGTGCCAGCAGTGAAATTCGTAGCGGGAGCGAGCAGTACTTC.

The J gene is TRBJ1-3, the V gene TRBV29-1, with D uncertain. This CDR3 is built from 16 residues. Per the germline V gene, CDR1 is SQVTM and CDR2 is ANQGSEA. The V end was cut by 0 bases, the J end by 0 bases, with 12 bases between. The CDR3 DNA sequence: TGCAGCGTTGAAGATCGTAAGGGCAGCTCTGGAAACACCATATATTTT. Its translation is CSVEDRKGSSGNTIYF. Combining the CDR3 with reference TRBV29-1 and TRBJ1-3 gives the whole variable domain SAVISQKPSRDICQRGTSLTIQCQVDSQVTMMFWYRQQPGQSLTLIATANQGSEATYESGFVIDKFPISRPNLTFSTLTVSNMSPEDSSIYLCSVEDRKGSSGNTIYFGEGSWLTVV.

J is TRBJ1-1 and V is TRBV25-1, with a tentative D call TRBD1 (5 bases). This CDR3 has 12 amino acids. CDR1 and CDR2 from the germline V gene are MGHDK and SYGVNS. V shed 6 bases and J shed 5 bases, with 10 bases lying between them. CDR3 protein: CASRGGGTEAFF. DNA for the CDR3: TGTGCCAGCAGGGGTGGGGGGACTGAAGCTTTCTTT.

CDR3 amino acids: CASSRGQNTGELFF. The CDR3 DNA reads TGTGCCAGTAGCCGTGGACAGAACACCGGGGAGCTGTTTTTT. The chain is built from TRBV19 and TRBJ2-2, with D possibly TRBD1 on 5 matching bases. Germline V lookup: CDR1 LNHDA, CDR2 SQIVND (reference sequence). Trimming removed 6 bases at V and 1 base at J, with 9 bases between. The CDR3 sequence is 14 residues long.

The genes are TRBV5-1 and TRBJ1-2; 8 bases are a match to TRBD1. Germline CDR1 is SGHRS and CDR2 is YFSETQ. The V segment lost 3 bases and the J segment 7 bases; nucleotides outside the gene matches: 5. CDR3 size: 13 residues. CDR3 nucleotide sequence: TGCGCCAGCAGCTCTTCCGGGACAGGTGGCTACACCTTC. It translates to CASSSSGTGGYTF.

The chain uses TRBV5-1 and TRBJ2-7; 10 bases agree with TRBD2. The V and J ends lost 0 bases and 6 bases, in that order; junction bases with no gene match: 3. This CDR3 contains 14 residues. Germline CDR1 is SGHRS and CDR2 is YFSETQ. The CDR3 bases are TGCGCCAGCAGCTTGGCCAGCGGGAGGGGCGAGCAGTACTTC. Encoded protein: CASSLASGRGEQYF.

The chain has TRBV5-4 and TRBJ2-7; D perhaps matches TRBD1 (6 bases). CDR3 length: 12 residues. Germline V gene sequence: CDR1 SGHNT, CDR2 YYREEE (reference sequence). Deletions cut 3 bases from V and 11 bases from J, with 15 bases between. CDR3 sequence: CASSSFQGLEYF. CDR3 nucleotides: TGTGCCAGCAGCTCTTTTCAGGGGTTGGAGTACTTC.

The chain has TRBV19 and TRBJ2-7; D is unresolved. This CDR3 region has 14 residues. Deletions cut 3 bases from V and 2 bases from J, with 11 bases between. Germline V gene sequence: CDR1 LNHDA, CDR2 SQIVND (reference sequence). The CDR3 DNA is TGTGCCAGTAGTATCGTGGACGACACCTACGAGCAGTACTTC. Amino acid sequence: CASSIVDDTYEQYF.

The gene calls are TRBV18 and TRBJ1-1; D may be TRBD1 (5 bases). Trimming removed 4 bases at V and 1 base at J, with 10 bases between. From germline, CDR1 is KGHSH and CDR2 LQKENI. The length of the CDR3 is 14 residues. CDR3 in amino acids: CASSQGTGNTEAFF. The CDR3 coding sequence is TGTGCCAGCTCACAGGGGACGGGGAACACTGAAGCTTTCTTT.